This T cell receptor beta chain came from a study of T-cell reconstitution after alpha-beta-depleted transplantation in children. A library of TCRbeta sequences, prepared with unique molecular identifiers, was generated. MiXCR, applied by TCRdb to the PCR reads, yields one record per CDR3 protein. The sample records 200,000 or so distinct CDR3 sequences, 5% to 7.5% being singletons. V lost 2 bases to trimming and J lost 4 bases, with 12 bases between them. The germline gives CDR1 MNHEY, CDR2 SVGEGT. CDR3 size: 15 residues. The rearrangement uses TRBV6-2 or TRBV6-3 and TRBJ2-1; D may correspond to TRBD1 or TRBD2 (6 bases each). This TCR came from a girl in the first two years of life with combined immunodeficiency, due to receive a stem cell transplant. This sample comprised PBMCs, obtained before TCRalphabeta/CD19-depleted stem cell transplant. The CDR3 bases are TGTGCCAGCAGTTACCGGGGGCCCTTTTACAATGAGCAGTTCTTC. It yields the protein CASSYRGPFYNEQFF.